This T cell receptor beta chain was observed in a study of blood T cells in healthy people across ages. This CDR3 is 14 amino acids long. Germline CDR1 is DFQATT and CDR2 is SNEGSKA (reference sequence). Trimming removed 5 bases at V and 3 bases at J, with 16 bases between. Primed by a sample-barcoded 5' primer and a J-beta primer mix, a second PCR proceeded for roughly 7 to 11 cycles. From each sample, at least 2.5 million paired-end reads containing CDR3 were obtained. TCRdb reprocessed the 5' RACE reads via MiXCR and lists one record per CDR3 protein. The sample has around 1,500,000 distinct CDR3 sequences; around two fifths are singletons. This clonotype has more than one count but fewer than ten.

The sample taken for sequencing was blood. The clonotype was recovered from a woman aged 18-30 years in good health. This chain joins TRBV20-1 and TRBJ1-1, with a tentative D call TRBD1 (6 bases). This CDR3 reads CSAFSDSSDTEAFF. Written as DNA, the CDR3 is TGCAGTGCTTTCTCGGACAGTTCGGACACTGAAGCTTTCTTT.